This is a list of T cell receptor beta chains from one sample in a study of blood T cells in healthy people across ages. TCRdb called the 5' RACE reads again in MiXCR, with one record for every CDR3 protein. This table holds about 680,000 distinct CDR3 sequences, 45% to 50% found once. The sample was blood. The receptors stem from a woman aged 55-69 years in good health. CDR3s include the opening cysteine and the closing phenylalanine or tryptophan. A D gene is named only where the DNA matches it firmly. Clone size is given for some rows only: seen once, a few or many times, or a class if the clone is expanded.

abundance,j_gene,d_gene,v_gene,CDR3aa,CDR3nt
NA,TRBJ2-7,NA,TRBV6-5,CASSPQLAVSYNEQYF,TGTGCCAGCAGTCCTCAGTTGGCGGTCTCCTACAATGAGCAGTACTTC
NA,TRBJ2-7,NA,TRBV19,CASSISPLYEQYF,TGTGCCAGTAGTATCTCACCGCTCTACGAGCAGTACTTC
NA,TRBJ1-1,NA,TRBV7-3,CASSLMGKAEAFF,TGTGCCAGCAGCTTAATGGGGAAGGCTGAAGCTTTCTTT
NA,TRBJ2-3,TRBD2,TRBV12-3/TRBV12-4,CASSSVAGGLTDTQYF,TGTGCCAGCAGCTCCGTAGCGGGAGGGTTGACAGATACGCAGTATTTT
NA,TRBJ2-5,NA,TRBV13,CASSFAGHETQYF,TGTGCCAGCAGCTTCGCGGGTCATGAGACCCAGTACTTC
NA,TRBJ2-7,TRBD1,TRBV10-3,CAIGGQGTYEQYF,TGTGCCATCGGGGGACAGGGAACCTACGAGCAGTACTTC
many,TRBJ2-5,NA,TRBV7-2,CASSPGSRTIAAQYF,TGTGCCAGCAGCCCCGGAAGTAGGACTATTGCGGCGCAGTACTTC
few,TRBJ2-1,TRBD2,TRBV29-1,CSAGPPRGRTIEQFF,TGCAGCGCAGGCCCGCCGCGCGGGAGAACTATTGAGCAGTTCTTC
NA,TRBJ2-2,NA,TRBV7-2,CASSFPSGENTGELFF,TGTGCCAGCAGCTTCCCAAGCGGAGAAAACACCGGGGAGCTGTTTTTT
NA,TRBJ2-7,TRBD1,TRBV14,CASSPHHRGIYNEQYF,TGTGCCAGCAGCCCACATCACAGGGGTATCTACAATGAGCAGTACTTC
once,TRBJ2-1,TRBD1,TRBV7-2,CASSLSRGPLRNEQFF,TGTGCCAGCAGCTTAAGCAGGGGGCCCTTGCGGAATGAGCAGTTCTTC
NA,TRBJ1-6,NA,TRBV18,CASSPPTRSSYNSPLHF,TGTGCCAGCTCACCACCGACCAGAAGCTCCTATAATTCACCCCTCCACTTT
once,TRBJ2-1,NA,TRBV6-1,CASSEVGDPGYEQFF,TGTGCCAGCAGTGAAGTGGGGGATCCTGGTTATGAGCAGTTCTTC
few,TRBJ2-3,TRBD2,TRBV9,CASSTGLAGSRASTDTQYF,TGTGCCAGCAGCACGGGACTAGCTGGGAGTAGAGCTAGCACAGATACGCAGTATTTT
NA,TRBJ2-1,NA,TRBV9,CASSVEMNEQFF,TGTGCCAGCAGCGTAGAAATGAATGAGCAGTTCTTC
NA,TRBJ2-3,TRBD2,TRBV27,CASSTWSGSMQYF,TGTGCCAGCAGTACCTGGAGCGGGAGCATGCAGTATTTT
NA,TRBJ2-4,TRBD2,TRBV29-1,CSVEGLAGVAKNIQYF,TGCAGCGTTGAGGGGCTAGCGGGAGTAGCCAAAAACATTCAGTACTTC
NA,TRBJ1-1,NA,TRBV18,CASSGKGSYKAFF,TGTGCCAGCTCCGGGAAAGGGAGTTACAAAGCTTTCTTT
NA,TRBJ2-1,NA,TRBV20-1,CSAGGLHDYNEQFF,TGCAGTGCTGGAGGACTCCACGACTACAATGAGCAGTTCTTC
NA,TRBJ2-1,TRBD2,TRBV4-2,CANSQATSSGGWFF,TGTGCCAACAGCCAGGCAACATCTAGCGGCGGGTGGTTCTTC
NA,TRBJ2-3,TRBD2,TRBV4-3,CASSQELADTDTQYF,TGTGCCAGCAGCCAAGAGCTAGCGGACACAGATACGCAGTATTTT
few,TRBJ2-7,NA,TRBV24-1,CATSVTDRPEQYF,TGTGCCACCAGTGTCACCGACAGACCCGAGCAGTACTTC
NA,TRBJ2-1,TRBD2,TRBV7-2,CASSLAATSGMNEQFF,TGTGCCAGCAGCTTAGCGGCTACTAGCGGGATGAATGAGCAGTTCTTC
many,TRBJ2-3,TRBD2,TRBV7-3,CASSFTSDPDTQYF,TGTGCCAGCAGTTTCACTAGCGATCCAGATACGCAGTATTTT
NA,TRBJ2-7,NA,TRBV12-3/TRBV12-4,CASRLQLEQYF,TGTGCCAGCAGACTACAGCTCGAGCAGTACTTC
NA,TRBJ2-5,NA,TRBV6-5,CASIRGETQYF,TGTGCCAGCATCCGAGGGGAGACCCAGTACTTC
once,TRBJ1-2,TRBD1,TRBV7-9,CASSPRDRVGYGYTF,TGTGCCAGCAGCCCCAGGGACAGGGTCGGCTATGGCTACACCTTC
NA,TRBJ2-7,TRBD2,TRBV13,CASSLTGTSGEQYF,TGTGCCAGCAGCTTGACCGGGACTAGTGGTGAGCAGTACTTC
NA,TRBJ1-6,NA,TRBV7-2,CASSLEQRSPLHF,TGTGCCAGCAGCTTAGAACAGCGCTCACCCCTCCACTTT
few,TRBJ2-5,NA,TRBV12-3/TRBV12-4,CASSFLARGPEETQYF,TGTGCCAGCAGTTTTCTAGCGCGGGGTCCTGAAGAGACCCAGTACTTC
few,TRBJ2-7,TRBD1,TRBV5-1,CASSPTPDRVNEQYF,TGCGCCAGCAGCCCCACACCAGACAGGGTCAACGAGCAGTACTTC
few,TRBJ2-7,TRBD1,TRBV6-6,CASRLRQGAYEQYF,TGTGCCAGCAGACTGCGACAGGGGGCTTACGAGCAGTACTTC
NA,TRBJ1-5,TRBD1,TRBV7-2,CASSPGTGGKPQHF,TGTGCCAGCAGCCCAGGGACAGGGGGAAAGCCCCAGCATTTT
few,TRBJ2-7,NA,TRBV4-3,CASSQVLGAYEQYF,TGCGCCAGCAGCCAAGTTTTAGGGGCCTACGAGCAGTACTTC
once,TRBJ2-3,TRBD2,TRBV29-1,CSSVEDAGGADTQYF,TGCAGCAGCGTTGAAGATGCGGGAGGGGCAGATACGCAGTATTTT
few,TRBJ2-5,TRBD2,TRBV20-1,CSAYRSGEQETQYF,TGCAGTGCTTACCGTAGCGGGGAACAAGAGACCCAGTACTTC
few,TRBJ2-1,TRBD2,TRBV7-7,CASSPWTSGSGEQFF,TGTGCCAGCAGCCCCTGGACTAGCGGGAGTGGTGAGCAGTTCTTC
few,TRBJ2-1,TRBD2,TRBV7-2,CASSSRSLGSGSINEQFF,TGTGCCAGCAGCTCAAGAAGTCTGGGGAGCGGGAGTATCAATGAGCAGTTCTTC
few,TRBJ2-7,NA,TRBV7-9,CASSPKDRRSYEQYF,TGTGCTAGCAGCCCCAAGGACCGCCGGTCCTACGAGCAGTACTTC
few,TRBJ2-1,NA,TRBV4-2,CASSQRIDNEQFF,TGTGCCAGCAGCCAACGGATAGACAATGAGCAGTTCTTC
NA,TRBJ2-1,NA,TRBV2,CASSDPPGAVRDNEQFF,TGTGCCAGCAGCGACCCCCCGGGGGCAGTCCGAGACAATGAGCAGTTCTTC
few,TRBJ2-7,TRBD2,TRBV6-5,CASSYPLAGGASSYNEQYF,TGTGCCAGCAGTTACCCCCTAGCGGGAGGCGCCTCTTCCTACAATGAGCAGTACTTC
NA,TRBJ1-6,NA,TRBV12-3/TRBV12-4,CASSLGGVGESYSPLHF,TGTGCCAGCAGTTTAGGAGGTGTAGGGGAGAGTTACTCACCCCTCCACTTT
NA,TRBJ1-2,NA,TRBV21-1,CASSKGTGLGYTF,TGTGCCAGCAGCAAAGGGACAGGGCTTGGCTACACCTTC
NA,TRBJ2-3,TRBD1,TRBV27,CASSPRQGRTDTQYF,TGTGCCAGCAGTCCCCGACAGGGCCGCACAGATACGCAGTATTTT
few,TRBJ2-1,NA,TRBV12-3/TRBV12-4,CASSFLLDNEDEQFF,TGTGCCAGCAGTTTTCTCCTGGACAATGAAGATGAGCAGTTCTTC
NA,TRBJ2-6,TRBD2,TRBV28,CASLSGRASGANVLTF,TGTGCCAGTCTTAGCGGGAGGGCCTCTGGGGCCAACGTCCTGACTTTC